This entry describes one T cell receptor beta chain. No antigen is known for it. The PCR made use of 60 Vbeta and 13 Jbeta primers. Data came from immunoSEQ multiplex PCR; TCRdb stores just in-frame clones and leaves some out. This sample has approximately 150,000 clones, with approximately 80% found just once. The entry originates in a study of cytomegalovirus exposure and HLA in healthy donors. Germline V gene sequence: CDR1 SGHVS, CDR2 FQNEAQ. The CDR3 spans 14 residues. Trimming took 5 bases from V and 5 from J; bases not matched to a gene: 6. General observations from the study: In a later analysis, several top co-occurrence clusters appeared linked to parvovirus B19, influenza, CMV and Epstein-Barr virus. It was taken for granted in presence/absence analyses that sequencing depth across donors was roughly uniform.

V usage is TRBV7-8 and J usage is TRBJ2-5; TRBD2 matches at 9 bases. The specimen sequenced was PBMCs. The receptor comes from a male donor in good health and CMV-seronegative. The CDR3 sequence is CASSVSGSRETQYF. CDR3 DNA sequence: TGTGCCAGCAGCGTTAGCGGGAGTCGGGAGACCCAGTACTTC.